Below, one TCR beta chain is given with its context. In this sample, this clonotype turned up many times. Its antigen is still unknown. No base quality information exists; no much larger clone differs at one position. The data derive from a study of identical twins (dated by TCRdb to 2016 to 2017). As for the study more broadly: The study deep-sequenced TCR alpha and beta repertoires from monozygotic twins, unrelated adults of various ages and cord blood to test whether fetal clonotypes persist. To rule out contamination, the twin experiments were replicated at different times with different library preparation protocols. Here is what the overall study found, with its caveats: Because the same donors could not be followed over many years, the conclusions depended on cross-sectional statistical analysis. In beta out-of-frame sequences, excess twin sharing was weaker, because having fewer shared sequences lowered the signal-to-noise ratio. Compared with coincidental sharing between unrelated individuals, out-of-frame TCR alpha sequences shared between twins showed an excess of sequences with low generation probability. Abundant cord blood beta clonotypes carried fewer insertions; young adult naive repertoires showed a weaker similar trend, while memory repertoires showed none. Invariant T cells such as MAIT and iNKT could partly confound zero-insertion analyses, although diverse VJ usage argued against such confounding for most clonotypes. In monozygotic twins, recombination models systematically underestimated out-of-frame TCR alpha sharing, but the models matched the sharing seen between unrelated individuals.

Every donor was a healthy Caucasian. Three pairs of female monozygotic twins, all aged roughly 18 to 30 years, made up the twin cohort. The RNA used for TCR libraries was isolated from peripheral blood mononuclear cells. Receptor libraries were prepared by 5' RACE. TCRdb names Illumina HiSeq 2000 as the instrument used. A universal primer binding site was added through template switching, and the final cDNA carried a unique molecular identifier so that TCR cDNA molecules could be counted accurately. Specific primers in the conserved constant-segment region were used to synthesize first-strand cDNA for TCR alpha and beta chains. To control for contamination, every cDNA library carried two barcodes: a SMART-Mk sample barcode plus Illumina barcodes. TruSeq adapter sequences and Illumina sample barcodes were added in two successive PCR steps. TCR alpha and beta cDNA libraries were sequenced on the Illumina HiSeq platform with custom primers. The authors' analysis ran thus. MiGEC was used to process raw reads and extract unique molecular identifiers, and MiXCR was used to find CDR3 positions. Recombination models were inferred per individual with the repgenHMM and IGoR tools using an EM algorithm. Shared clonotypes were analyzed with the tcR package in R, and sharing was normalized by the product of cloneset sizes. To study raw recombination without the effects of thymic and clonal selection, out-of-frame nonproductive sequences were analyzed. The public reads were reprocessed in TCRdb via fastp at Q25 and MiXCR, keeping in-frame beta chains. Merged by CDR3 protein, the rows form single entries marked with the most common genes and DNA. These V and J calls originate from TCRdb's pipeline instead of the authors' own analysis. For this sample the table gives hundreds of thousands of distinct CDR3 sequences, of which around 20% were detected only once. Clones ranked in the top ten supply 4% to 5.5% of the sample.

The germline V gene sets CDR1 to SGHRS and CDR2 to YFSETQ. V sheds 2 bases and J sheds 4 bases, leaving 9 bases between their ends. The CDR3 measures 14 amino acids from cysteine to phenylalanine. Only the CDR3 DNA stays, 42 bases, in frame from base 1. The same specimen was also included in a second study, on T cells expressing NK-cell markers. The second paper states: Seven to nine donors provided sorted CD3+CD56+NKG2C+, CD3+CD56+NKG2C- and CD3+CD56-NKG2C+ T-cell subsets, whose TCR beta-chain repertoires were profiled. Of the eight sequenced donors, seven were found to be HCMV-seropositive and one was found to be HCMV-seronegative. In several experiments an anti-gammadeltaTCR antibody was added to restrict sorting to alphabetaTCR-expressing T cells. In a handful of donors, the dominant CD3+CD56+NKG2C+ clonotypes were found to rank among the top 10 CD8+ clonotypes and to make up about 1.0-7.5% of CD8+ T cells. Those dominant clonotypes were again the most abundant among CD3+CD56-NKG2C+ cells in four donors, at about 25-60.1%. Whether the expanded NKG2C-expressing T cell clones were specific for HCMV antigens was left unclear. The study sequenced eight donors, all healthy volunteers chosen at random: three men and five women. A commercial ELISA kit detecting HCMV-specific IgG in serum was used to determine HCMV serostatus. For a handful of donors, bulk peripheral blood T-cell repertoires were additionally sequenced from unsorted PBMC. MIGEC was used to demultiplex reads and group reads by UMI, and MiTCR was used to assemble and quantify clonotypes. Only TCR cDNA sequences supported by at least two reads were kept to exclude erroneous sequences. The tcR package was used for downstream repertoire analysis, and clonotypes were matched across fractions by CDR3 nucleotide sequence plus V segment. VDJmatch was used to annotate antigen specificity against VDJdb, with one amino acid substitution allowed in CDR3.

The sequence came from a woman aged 18-30 years in good health. This sequence uses TRBV5-1 and TRBJ2-2; the D region is possibly TRBD1 or TRBD2, each matching across 5 bases. Material for sequencing was PBMCs. This receptor carries the CDR3 CASSLLRGTGELFF. The nucleotides are TGCGCCAGCAGCTTATTGAGGGGCACCGGGGAGCTGTTTTTT. The CDR3 plus the reference TRBV5-1 and TRBJ2-2 genes for the other parts give the full variable domain: KAGVTQTPRYLIKTRGQQVTLSCSPISGHRSVSWYQQTPGQGLQFLFEYFSETQRNKGNFPGRFSGRQFSNSRSEMNVSTLELGDSALYLCASSLLRGTGELFFGEGSRLTVL.